A single T cell receptor (beta chain) is shown here with its context. The antigen remains unidentified. This specimen belongs to a study of T cell repertoires in cytomegalovirus infection. Study-level points and caveats: HLA-C-restricted CMV-specific TCR beta clonotypes were dominant in the ex vivo response.

MiXCR was run by TCRdb on the reads, yielding one entry per CDR3 protein. The data hold under 200,000 distinct CDR3 sequences, with more than 9% observed a single time. V lost 5 bases, J lost 10 bases, and 18 bases lay in between. Germline V gene lookup returns CDR1 SNHLY and CDR2 FYNNEI. This CDR3 is 15 amino acids long. The chain links TRBV2 to TRBJ1-6, with D hard to call. The sample taken for sequencing was PBMCs. The source is a human donor in good health (CMV status not recorded). Some clones in this sample may be carry-over from other donors' samples. The CDR3, as DNA: TGTGCCAGCAGTCGGGCCAGCCTCCTAGGCTCACCCCTCCACTTT. This translates into CASSRASLLGSPLHF.